This T cell receptor (beta chain) was recorded in a study of cytomegalovirus exposure and HLA in healthy donors. Study-level background: In an early release, HLA-typed donors contributed approximately 80 million unique TCR sequences. Study-level points and caveats: Differences between HLA loci emerged in a later analysis of TCR association rates, with DRB1 most and HLA-C fewest. An observed cluster of highly shared sequence variants was recorded as a likely sequencing artifact. Because they were indistinguishable, some V segments, including TRBV6-2 and TRBV6-3, were excluded.

This clone came up once. As yet, its antigen is unknown. The CDR3 is 14 amino acids. CDR1 is MNHNY and CDR2 is SVGAGI in the germline V gene (reference sequence). V was pared by 6 bases and J by 2 bases, with 4 bases of the junction left unmatched. 60 Vbeta and 13 Jbeta primers were used in PCR. Assay: immunoSEQ multiplex PCR; the TCRdb copy retains only in-frame clones and omits some. The top ten hold 1% to 1.5% of the sample, which has 130,000 or so clones, 60% to 80% seen once. V and J are TRBV6-6 and TRBJ2-7; 10 positions agree with TRBD1. This sequence originates from a man in his forties or fifties in good health and CMV-seronegative. The sample comprised PBMCs. This CDR3 reads CASRGTGAPYEQYF. CDR3 bases: TGTGCCAGCAGGGGGACAGGGGCCCCCTACGAGCAGTACTTC.